Reported below is one TCR beta chain. The source of the sample is a study of blood T cell repertoires in COVID-19. Measured with immunoSEQ multiplex PCR; TCRdb has only the in-frame clones, and not every one. Seen here are about 270,000 clones, about 88% observed once, and the top ten hold 2.5% to 3.5%. Specimen: PBMCs or T cells enriched from blood (not recorded which). The source of this sequence is a woman aged 45-65 years who had recovered from COVID-19.

The CDR3 bases are TGTGCCAGCAGTTATACCCGCCGAGACAATGAGCAGTTCTTC. Translation: CASSYTRRDNEQFF. This chain uses TRBV6-2 or TRBV6-3 with TRBJ2-1; unclear D gene. The length of the CDR3 is 14 residues. The germline V gene has CDR1 MNHEY and CDR2 SVGEGT. Trimming shortened V by 3 bases and J by 5 bases, and 11 bases separated the two germline ends.